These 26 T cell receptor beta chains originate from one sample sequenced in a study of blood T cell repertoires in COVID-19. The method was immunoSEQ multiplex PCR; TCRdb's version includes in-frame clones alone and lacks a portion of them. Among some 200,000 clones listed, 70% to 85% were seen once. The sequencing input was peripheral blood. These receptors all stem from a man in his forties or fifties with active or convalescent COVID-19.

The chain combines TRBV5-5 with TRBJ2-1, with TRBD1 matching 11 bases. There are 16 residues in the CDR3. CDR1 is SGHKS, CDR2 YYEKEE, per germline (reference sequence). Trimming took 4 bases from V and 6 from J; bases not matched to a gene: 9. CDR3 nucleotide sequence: TGTGCCAGCAGCCCCCTATCCGGGACAGGGGGCAATGAGCAGTTCTTC. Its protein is CASSPLSGTGGNEQFF.

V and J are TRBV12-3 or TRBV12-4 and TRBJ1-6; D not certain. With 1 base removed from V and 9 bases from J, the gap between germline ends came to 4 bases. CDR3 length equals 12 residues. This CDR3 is CASSLGGSPLHF. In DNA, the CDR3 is TGTGCCAGCAGTTTAGGAGGTTCACCCCTCCACTTT.

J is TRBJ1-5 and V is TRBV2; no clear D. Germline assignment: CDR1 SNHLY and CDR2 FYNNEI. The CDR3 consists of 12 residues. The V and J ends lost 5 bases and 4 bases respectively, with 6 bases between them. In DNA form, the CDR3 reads TGTGCCAGCAGTTCGGGAAATCAGCCCCAGCATTTT. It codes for CASSSGNQPQHF.

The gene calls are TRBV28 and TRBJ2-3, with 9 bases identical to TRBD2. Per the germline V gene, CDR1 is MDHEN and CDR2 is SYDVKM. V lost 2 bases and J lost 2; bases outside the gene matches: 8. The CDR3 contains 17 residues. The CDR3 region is CASSLSLAGSHTDTQYF. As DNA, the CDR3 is TGTGCCAGCAGTTTAAGTCTAGCGGGGTCCCACACAGATACGCAGTATTTT.

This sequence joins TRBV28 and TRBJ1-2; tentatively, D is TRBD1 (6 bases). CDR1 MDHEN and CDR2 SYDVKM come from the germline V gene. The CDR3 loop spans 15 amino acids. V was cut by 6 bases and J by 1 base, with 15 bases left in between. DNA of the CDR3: TGTGCCAGCAGCCAGTCACAGGGCCTTAACTATGGCTACACCTTC. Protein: CASSQSQGLNYGYTF.

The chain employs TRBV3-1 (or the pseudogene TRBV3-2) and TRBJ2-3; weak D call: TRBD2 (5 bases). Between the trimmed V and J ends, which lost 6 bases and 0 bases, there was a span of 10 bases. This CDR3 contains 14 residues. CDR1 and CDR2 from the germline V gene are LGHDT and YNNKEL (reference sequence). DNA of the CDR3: TGTGCCAGCAGAGCGGCCCCAAGCACAGATACGCAGTATTTT. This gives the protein CASRAAPSTDTQYF.

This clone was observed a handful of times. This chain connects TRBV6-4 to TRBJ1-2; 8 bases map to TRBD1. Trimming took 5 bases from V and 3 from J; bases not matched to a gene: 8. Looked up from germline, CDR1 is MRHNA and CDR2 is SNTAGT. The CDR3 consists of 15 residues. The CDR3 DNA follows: TGTGCCAGCAGTCCCTACCAGGGGGCGTACTATGGCTACACCTTC. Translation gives CASSPYQGAYYGYTF.

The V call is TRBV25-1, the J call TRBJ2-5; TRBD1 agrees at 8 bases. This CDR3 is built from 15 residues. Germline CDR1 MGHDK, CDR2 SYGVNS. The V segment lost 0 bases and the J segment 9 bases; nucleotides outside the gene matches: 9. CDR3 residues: CASSEYRDRTAAQYF. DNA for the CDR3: TGTGCCAGCAGTGAATATCGGGACAGGACTGCGGCCCAGTACTTC.

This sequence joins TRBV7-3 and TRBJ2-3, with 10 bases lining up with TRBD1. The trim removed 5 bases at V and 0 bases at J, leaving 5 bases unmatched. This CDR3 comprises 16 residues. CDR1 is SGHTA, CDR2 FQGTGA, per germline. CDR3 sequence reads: CASSGDRGRSTDTQYF. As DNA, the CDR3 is TGTGCCAGCAGCGGCGACAGGGGGCGCAGCACAGATACGCAGTATTTT.

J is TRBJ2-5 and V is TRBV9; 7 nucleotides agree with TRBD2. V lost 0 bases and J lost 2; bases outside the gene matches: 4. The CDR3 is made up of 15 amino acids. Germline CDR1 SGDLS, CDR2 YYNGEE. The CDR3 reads CASSVGNSGQETQYF. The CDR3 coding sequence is TGTGCCAGCAGCGTAGGGAATAGCGGGCAAGAGACCCAGTACTTC.

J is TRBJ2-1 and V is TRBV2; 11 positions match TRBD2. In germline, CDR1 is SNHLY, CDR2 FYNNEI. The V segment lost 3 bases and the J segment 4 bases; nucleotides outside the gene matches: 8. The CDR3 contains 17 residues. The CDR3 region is CASSDKVAGGRYNEQFF. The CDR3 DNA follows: TGTGCCAGCAGTGATAAGGTAGCGGGGGGGAGGTACAATGAGCAGTTCTTC. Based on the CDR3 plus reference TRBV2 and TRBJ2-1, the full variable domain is EPEVTQTPSHQVTQMGQEVILRCVPISNHLYFYWYRQILGQKVEFLVSFYNNEISEKSEIFDDQFSVERPDGSNFTLKIRSTKLEDSAMYFCASSDKVAGGRYNEQFFGPGTRLTVL.

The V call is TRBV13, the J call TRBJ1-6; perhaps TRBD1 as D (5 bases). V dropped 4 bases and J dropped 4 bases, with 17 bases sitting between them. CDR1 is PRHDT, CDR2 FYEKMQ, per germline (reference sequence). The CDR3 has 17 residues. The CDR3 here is CASSSAREMRYNSPLHF. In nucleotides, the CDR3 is TGTGCCAGCAGCTCTGCCAGGGAAATGAGATATAATTCACCCCTCCACTTT. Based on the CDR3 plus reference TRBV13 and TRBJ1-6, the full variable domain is AAGVIQSPRHLIKEKRETATLKCYPIPRHDTVYWYQQGPGQDPQFLISFYEKMQSDKGSIPDRFSAQQFSDYHSELNMSSLELGDSALYFCASSSAREMRYNSPLHFGNGTRLTVT.

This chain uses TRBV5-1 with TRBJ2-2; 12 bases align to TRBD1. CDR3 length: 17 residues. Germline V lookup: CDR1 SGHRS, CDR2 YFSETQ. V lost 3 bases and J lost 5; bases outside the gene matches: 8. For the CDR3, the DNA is TGCGCCAGCAGCTACGGGACAGGGGGCTTGTGGACCGGGGAGCTGTTTTTT. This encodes CASSYGTGGLWTGELFF.

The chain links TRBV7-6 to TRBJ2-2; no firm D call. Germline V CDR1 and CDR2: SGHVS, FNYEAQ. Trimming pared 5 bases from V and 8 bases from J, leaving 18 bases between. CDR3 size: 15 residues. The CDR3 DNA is TGTGCCAGCAGCCCCGTCCCTGCCGCGGAGGGGGAGCTGTTTTTT. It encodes CASSPVPAAEGELFF. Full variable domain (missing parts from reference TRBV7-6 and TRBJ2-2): GAGVSQSPRYKVTKRGQDVALRCDPISGHVSLYWYRQALGQGPEFLTYFNYEAQQDKSGLPNDRFSAERPEGSISTLTIQRTEQRDSAMYRCASSPVPAAEGELFFGEGSRLTVL.

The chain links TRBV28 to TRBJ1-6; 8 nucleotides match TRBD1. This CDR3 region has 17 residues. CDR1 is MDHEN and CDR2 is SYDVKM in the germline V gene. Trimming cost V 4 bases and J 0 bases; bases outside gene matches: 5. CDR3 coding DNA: TGTGCCAGCAGTTCCGACAGGGGAAGCTCCTATAATTCACCCCTCCACTTT. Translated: CASSSDRGSSYNSPLHF.

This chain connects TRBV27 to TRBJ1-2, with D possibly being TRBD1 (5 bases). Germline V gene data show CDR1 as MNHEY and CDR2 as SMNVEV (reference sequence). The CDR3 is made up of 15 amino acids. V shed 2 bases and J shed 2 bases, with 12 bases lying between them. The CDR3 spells CASSLSGRVNYGYTF. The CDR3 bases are TGTGCCAGCAGTTTAAGTGGCAGGGTAAACTATGGCTACACCTTC.

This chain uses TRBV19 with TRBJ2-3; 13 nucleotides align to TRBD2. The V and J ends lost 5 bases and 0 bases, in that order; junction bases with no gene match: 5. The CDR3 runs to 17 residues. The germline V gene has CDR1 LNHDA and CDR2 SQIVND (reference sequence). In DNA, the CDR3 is TGTGCCAGTAGTCCCGGACTAGCGGGAGCTAGCACAGATACGCAGTATTTT. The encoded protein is CASSPGLAGASTDTQYF. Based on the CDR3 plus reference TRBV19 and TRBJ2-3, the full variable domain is DGGITQSPKYLFRKEGQNVTLSCEQNLNHDAMYWYRQDPGQGLRLIYYSQIVNDFQKGDIAEGYSVSREKKESFPLTVTSAQKNPTAFYLCASSPGLAGASTDTQYFGPGTRLTVL.

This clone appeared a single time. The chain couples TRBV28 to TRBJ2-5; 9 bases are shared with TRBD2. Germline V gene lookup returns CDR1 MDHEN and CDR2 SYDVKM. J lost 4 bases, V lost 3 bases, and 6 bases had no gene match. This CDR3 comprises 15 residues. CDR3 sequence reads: CASSFLRGGRETQYF. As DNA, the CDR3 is TGTGCCAGCAGTTTCCTGCGGGGGGGCAGAGAGACCCAGTACTTC.

CDR3 DNA: TGTGCCATACAGAAGAGCTCCTACAATGAGCAGTTCTTC. Amino acids: CAIQKSSYNEQFF. This sequence joins TRBV10-3 and TRBJ2-1; no definite D call. This CDR3 region has 13 residues. Germline V gene lookup returns CDR1 ENHRY and CDR2 SYGVKD. The V end lost 9 bases, the J end lost 0 bases, and 9 bases lay between the germline ends.

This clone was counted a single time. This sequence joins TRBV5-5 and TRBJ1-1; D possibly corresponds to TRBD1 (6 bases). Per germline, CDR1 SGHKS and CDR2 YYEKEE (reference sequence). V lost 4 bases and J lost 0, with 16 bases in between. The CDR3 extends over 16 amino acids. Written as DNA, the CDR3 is TGTGCCAGCAGCCCTACTCGGACAGCTCTGAACACTGAAGCTTTCTTT. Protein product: CASSPTRTALNTEAFF.

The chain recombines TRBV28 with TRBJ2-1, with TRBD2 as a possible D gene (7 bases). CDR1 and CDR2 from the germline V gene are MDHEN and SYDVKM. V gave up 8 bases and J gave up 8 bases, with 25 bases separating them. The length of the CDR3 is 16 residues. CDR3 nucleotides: TGTGCCAGCTCAACTCACGCCGGGACGGGGGGCGATGAGCAGTTCTTC. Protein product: CASSTHAGTGGDEQFF.

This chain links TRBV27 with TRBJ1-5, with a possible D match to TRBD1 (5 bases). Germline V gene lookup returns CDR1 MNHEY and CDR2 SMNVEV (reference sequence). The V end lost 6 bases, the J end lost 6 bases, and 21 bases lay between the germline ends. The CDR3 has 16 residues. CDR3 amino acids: CASRPTGRGSIQPQHF. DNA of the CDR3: TGTGCCAGCAGGCCAACGGGGCGGGGGTCTATTCAGCCCCAGCATTTT.

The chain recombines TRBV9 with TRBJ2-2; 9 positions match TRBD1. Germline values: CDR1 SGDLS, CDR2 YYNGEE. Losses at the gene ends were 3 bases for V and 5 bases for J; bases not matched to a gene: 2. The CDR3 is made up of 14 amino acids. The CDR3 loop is CASSAGQGTGELFF. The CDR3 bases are TGTGCCAGCAGCGCGGGACAGGGTACCGGGGAGCTGTTTTTT. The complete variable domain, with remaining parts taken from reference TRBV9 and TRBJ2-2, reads DSGVTQTPKHLITATGQRVTLRCSPRSGDLSVYWYQQSLDQGLQFLIQYYNGEERAKGNILERFSAQQFPDLHSELNLSSLELGDSALYFCASSAGQGTGELFFGEGSRLTVL.

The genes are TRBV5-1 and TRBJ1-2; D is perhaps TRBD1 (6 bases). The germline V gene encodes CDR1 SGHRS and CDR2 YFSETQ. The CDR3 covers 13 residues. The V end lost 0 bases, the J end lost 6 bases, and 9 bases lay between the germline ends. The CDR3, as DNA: TGCGCCAGCAGCTTGGTCAGGGGTGATGGCTACACCTTC. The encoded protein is CASSLVRGDGYTF.

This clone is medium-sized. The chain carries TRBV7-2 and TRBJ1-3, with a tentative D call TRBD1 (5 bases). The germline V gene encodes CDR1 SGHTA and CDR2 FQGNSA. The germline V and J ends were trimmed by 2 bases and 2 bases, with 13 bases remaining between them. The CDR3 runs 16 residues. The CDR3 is CASSLQGRVAGNTIYF. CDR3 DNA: TGTGCCAGCAGCTTACAGGGAAGGGTAGCTGGAAACACCATATATTTT.

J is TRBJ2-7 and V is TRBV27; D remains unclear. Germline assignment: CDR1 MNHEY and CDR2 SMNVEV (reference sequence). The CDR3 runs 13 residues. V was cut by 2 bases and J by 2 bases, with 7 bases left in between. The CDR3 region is CASSLQLTYEQYV. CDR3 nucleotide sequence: TGTGCCAGCAGTTTACAACTGACCTACGAGCAGTACGTC.